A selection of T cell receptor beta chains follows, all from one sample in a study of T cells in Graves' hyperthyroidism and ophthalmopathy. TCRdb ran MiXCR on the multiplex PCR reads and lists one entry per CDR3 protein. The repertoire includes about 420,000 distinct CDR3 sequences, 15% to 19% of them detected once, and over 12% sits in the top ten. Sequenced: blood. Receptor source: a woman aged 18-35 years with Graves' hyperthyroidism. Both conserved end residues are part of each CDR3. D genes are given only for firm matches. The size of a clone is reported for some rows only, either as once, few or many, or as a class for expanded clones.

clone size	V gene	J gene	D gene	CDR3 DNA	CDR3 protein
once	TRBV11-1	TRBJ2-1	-	TGTGCCAGCAGCCAACTCGACAATGAGCAGTTCTTC	CASSQLDNEQFF
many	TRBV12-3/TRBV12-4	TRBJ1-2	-	TGTGCCAGCAGTTTCGGTGCCTATGGCTACACCTTC	CASSFGAYGYTF
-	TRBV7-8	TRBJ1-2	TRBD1	TGTGCCAGCAGCTTCGACAGGGGGCAAGATGGCTACACCTTC	CASSFDRGQDGYTF
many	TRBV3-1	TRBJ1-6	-	TGTGCCTGCCGGGACGTCGATAATTCACCCCTCCACTTT	CACRDVDNSPLHF
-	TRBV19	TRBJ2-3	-	TGTGCCAGTAGTATAGATGTGGCCGGACGCACAGATACGCAGTATTTT	CASSIDVAGRTDTQYF
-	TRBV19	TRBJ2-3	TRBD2	TGTGCCAGTAGTACGTCTAGCGGGCTGACAGATACGCAGTATTTT	CASSTSSGLTDTQYF
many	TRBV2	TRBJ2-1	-	TGTGCCAGCAGTGGAATTTATGTGGGGGCGGAGGCCGGGGGGAGCTCCTACAATGAGCAGTTCTTC	CASSGIYVGAEAGGSSYNEQFF
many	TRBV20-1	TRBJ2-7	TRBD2	TGCAGTGCTAGAGAGCGGCGACTAGCGGACTCCTACGAGCAGTACTTC	CSARERRLADSYEQYF
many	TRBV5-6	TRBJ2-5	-	TGTGCCAGCAGCTTACCCGGGGAAGAGACCCAGTACTTC	CASSLPGEETQYF
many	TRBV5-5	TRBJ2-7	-	TGTGCCAGCAGCTTCGGGGCAGGTCAAACTTCATACGAGCAGTACTTC	CASSFGAGQTSYEQYF
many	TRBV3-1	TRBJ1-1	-	TGTGCCAGCAGCCTGAGGGAATTAAACACTGAAGCTTTCTTT	CASSLRELNTEAFF
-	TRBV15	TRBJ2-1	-	TGTGCCACCAGACAACTAGAGAGCTCCTACAATGAGCAGTTCTTC	CATRQLESSYNEQFF
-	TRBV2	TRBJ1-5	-	TGTGCCAGCGGGCGAGGGGAGCAGCCCCAGCATTTT	CASGRGEQPQHF
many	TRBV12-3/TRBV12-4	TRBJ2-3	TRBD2	TGTGCCAGCAGTTTTCGGGGGGGGGCAGATACGCAGTATTTT	CASSFRGGADTQYF
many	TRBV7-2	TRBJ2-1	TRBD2	TGTGCCAGCAGCCCGTATGTCGGACTAGCGGGAGGACGGGCTTACAATGAGCAGTTCTTC	CASSPYVGLAGGRAYNEQFF
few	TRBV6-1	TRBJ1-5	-	TGTGCCAGCACCTTAAGCGAGACGAGGCCTAATCAGCCCCAGCATTTT	CASTLSETRPNQPQHF
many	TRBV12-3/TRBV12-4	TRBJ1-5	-	TGTGCCAGCAGTTCCCAGTCGCGACAGCCCCAGCATTTT	CASSSQSRQPQHF
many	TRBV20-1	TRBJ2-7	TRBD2	TGCAGTGCGCCAGTCCCGGGACTAGCTCGGGAGCAGTACTTC	CSAPVPGLAREQYF
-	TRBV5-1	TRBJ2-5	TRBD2	TGCGCCAGCAGCTCCATGGGTAGCGGGAGAGCAAGGGAGACCCAGTACTTC	CASSSMGSGRARETQYF
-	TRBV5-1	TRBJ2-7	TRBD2	TGCGCCAGCAGCTTAACTAGCGGGAGTCCCTCCTCCTACGAGCAGTACTTC	CASSLTSGSPSSYEQYF
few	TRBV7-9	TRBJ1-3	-	TGTGCCAGCAGCCGAAGAGATATCCGAAACACCATATATTTT	CASSRRDIRNTIYF
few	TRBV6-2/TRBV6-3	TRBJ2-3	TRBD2	TGTGCCAGCAGTTACTCCCGGGCAGCGGGAGAGTTCACAGATACGCAGTATTTT	CASSYSRAAGEFTDTQYF
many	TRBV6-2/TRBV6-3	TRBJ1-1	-	TGTGCCAGCAGTTATCAGGGTTCGAGCACTGAAGCTTTCTTT	CASSYQGSSTEAFF
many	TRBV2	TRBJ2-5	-	TGTGCCAGCCTGGAGGGGGGCCGGGTGGAGACCCAGTACTTC	CASLEGGRVETQYF
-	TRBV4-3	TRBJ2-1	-	TGCGCCAGCAGCCAAGACCGTGGGGCGGGGACTTTCAATGAGCAGTTCTTC	CASSQDRGAGTFNEQFF
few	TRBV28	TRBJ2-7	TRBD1	TGTGCCAGCAGTTACCCAACAATCGGGGACAGGGATTCCTACGAGCAGTACTTC	CASSYPTIGDRDSYEQYF
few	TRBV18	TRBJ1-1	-	TGTGCCAGCTCACCGATTGAGGGGGGAAAGATGAACACTGAAGCTTTCTTT	CASSPIEGGKMNTEAFF
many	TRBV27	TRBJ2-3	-	TGTGCCAGCAACGCATTCGGCGGGGGCGCAGATACGCAGTATTTT	CASNAFGGGADTQYF
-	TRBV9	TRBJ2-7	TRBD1	TGTGCCAGCAGCGTAGGGACAGGGATAAACTACAAGCAGTACTTC	CASSVGTGINYKQYF
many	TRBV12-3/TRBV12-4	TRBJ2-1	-	TGTGCCAGCAGTTTAGCGCTCCACAATGAGCAGTTCTTC	CASSLALHNEQFF
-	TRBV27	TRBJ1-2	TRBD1	TGTGCCAGCAGTTCGACCCCCCCGGACAGGGATGGCTACACCTTC	CASSSTPPDRDGYTF
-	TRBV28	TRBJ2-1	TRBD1	TGTGCCAGCAGTTGGACAGGGGCCAATGAGCAGTTCTTC	CASSWTGANEQFF
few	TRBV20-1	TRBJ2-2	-	TGCAGTGCTAGAGATGGGTCCCGGCCCCGCGGGGAGCTGTTTTTT	CSARDGSRPRGELFF
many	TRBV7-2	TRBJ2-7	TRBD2	TGTGCCAGCAGCTACAGATACAGCGGGGGGCCACCCTACGAGCAGTACTTC	CASSYRYSGGPPYEQYF
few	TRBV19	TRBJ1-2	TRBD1	TGTGCCACCCGGGACAGGGGTTCTCAAGACCCCTATGGCTACACCTTC	CATRDRGSQDPYGYTF
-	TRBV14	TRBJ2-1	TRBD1	TGTGCCCCTCCATGCCTTCGCGGGGACAGGAACTACAATGAGCAGTTCTTC	CAPPCLRGDRNYNEQFF
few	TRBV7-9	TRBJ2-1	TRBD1	TGTGCCAGCAGCTCTGCGGGACAGGGGGCAGCTAGCGGGAGCTACAATGAGCAGTTCTTC	CASSSAGQGAASGSYNEQFF
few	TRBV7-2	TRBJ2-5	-	TGTGCCAGCAGCTTACGAGGGGGGGGCCGCGAGACCCAGTACTTC	CASSLRGGGRETQYF
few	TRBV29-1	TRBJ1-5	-	TGCAGCGTTGGGGAAAGCAATCAGCCCCAGCATTTT	CSVGESNQPQHF
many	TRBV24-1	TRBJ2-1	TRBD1	TGTGCCACCAGTGCCCATGAGGGACAGGGGGCTAGTGAGCAGTTCTTC	CATSAHEGQGASEQFF
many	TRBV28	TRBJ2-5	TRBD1	TGTGCCAGCAGTTTCAGGGACAGTGAGACCCAGTACTTC	CASSFRDSETQYF
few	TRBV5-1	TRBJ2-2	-	TGCGCCAGCGGGACGAAGAACACCGGGGAGCTGTTTTTT	CASGTKNTGELFF
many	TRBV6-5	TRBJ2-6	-	TGTGCCAGCAGTTACGCCCTACAGGGCTCTGGGGCCAACGTCCTGACTTTC	CASSYALQGSGANVLTF
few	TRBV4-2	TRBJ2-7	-	TGTGCCAGCAGCCCCTACGGACGGACTTACGAGCAGTACTTC	CASSPYGRTYEQYF
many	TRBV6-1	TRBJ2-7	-	TGTGCCAGCAGTGAAAGACCTTTCCACGAGCAGTACTTC	CASSERPFHEQYF
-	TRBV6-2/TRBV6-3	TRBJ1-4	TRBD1	TGTGCCAGCAAGGGGGCTGGTGAAAAACTGTTTTTT	CASKGAGEKLFF
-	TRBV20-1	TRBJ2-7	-	TGCAGTGCCGTTGACCTGGGATCTTCCTACGAGCAGTACTTC	CSAVDLGSSYEQYF
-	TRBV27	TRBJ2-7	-	TGTGCCAGCAGTTTCCCCATGGTCCCGGAATCTTACTACTACGAGCAGTACTTC	CASSFPMVPESYYYEQYF
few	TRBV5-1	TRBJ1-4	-	TGCGCCAGCAGCCAGGATGCGGGCCACGTTGAAAAACTGTTTTTT	CASSQDAGHVEKLFF
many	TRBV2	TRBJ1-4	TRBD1	TGTGCCAGCAGTGGGGGGACAGCGAAAAATGAAAAACTGTTTTTT	CASSGGTAKNEKLFF
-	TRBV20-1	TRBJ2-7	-	TGCAGTGCGGACGAGCGGTACGAGCAGTACTTC	CSADERYEQYF
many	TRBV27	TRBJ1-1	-	TGTGCCACCCGGGAAAATACTAACACTGAAGCTTTCTTT	CATRENTNTEAFF
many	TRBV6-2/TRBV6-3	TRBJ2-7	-	TGTGCCAGCAGTTACGGCAGGCGGTTAGAGCAGTACTTC	CASSYGRRLEQYF
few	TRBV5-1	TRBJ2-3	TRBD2	TGCGCCAGCAGCTTGGTGGCGGGAGTTCATAGCACAGATACGCAGTATTTT	CASSLVAGVHSTDTQYF
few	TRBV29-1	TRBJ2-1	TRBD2	TGCAGCGTTGTGCGGGAGGTATACAATGAGCAGTTCTTC	CSVVREVYNEQFF
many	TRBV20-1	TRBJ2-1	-	TGCAGTGCAAAGACTGGGCTAAGCTCCTACAATGAGCAGTTCTTC	CSAKTGLSSYNEQFF
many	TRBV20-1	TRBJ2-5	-	TGCAGTGCTACAACAGGGACGGGAGAGACCCAGTACTTC	CSATTGTGETQYF